This T cell receptor beta chain was found in a study of shared clonotypes between healthy human individuals. Looking at the study overall: Three CD4 naive, three CD4 memory, two CD8 naive and one CD8 memory plate were used per donor. General observations from the study: Donor scarcity curtailed the genetic and exposure-history diversity represented herein. Clonotype sharing levels among donors were expected to vary with sequencing depth.

CD45RO-negative, CCR7-selected cells formed the naive CD8 fraction, which excluded terminally differentiated effector memory CD45RA+ cells. The donors, all of them Caucasian adults, lived in Nashville, Tennessee. About this clone: The antigen is unknown.

Clones were sequenced by immunoSEQ multiplex PCR, and TCRdb holds only the in-frame ones, with some missing. The sample yields about 2 million clones, 85% to 95% seen once. Trimming shortened V by 2 bases and J by 3 bases, and 7 bases separated the two germline ends. Germline V gives CDR1 MNHNY, CDR2 SVGAGI (reference sequence). The CDR3 sequence is 13 residues long. The genes are TRBV6-6 and TRBJ1-1; D possibly corresponds to TRBD1 (5 bases). This clonotype was obtained from a man between 18 and 29 years old in good health. The sample taken for sequencing was naive CD8+ T cells sorted from blood. The CDR3 loop is CASSYGHDTEAFF. The CDR3, as DNA: TGTGCCAGCAGTTACGGACACGACACTGAAGCTTTCTTT.